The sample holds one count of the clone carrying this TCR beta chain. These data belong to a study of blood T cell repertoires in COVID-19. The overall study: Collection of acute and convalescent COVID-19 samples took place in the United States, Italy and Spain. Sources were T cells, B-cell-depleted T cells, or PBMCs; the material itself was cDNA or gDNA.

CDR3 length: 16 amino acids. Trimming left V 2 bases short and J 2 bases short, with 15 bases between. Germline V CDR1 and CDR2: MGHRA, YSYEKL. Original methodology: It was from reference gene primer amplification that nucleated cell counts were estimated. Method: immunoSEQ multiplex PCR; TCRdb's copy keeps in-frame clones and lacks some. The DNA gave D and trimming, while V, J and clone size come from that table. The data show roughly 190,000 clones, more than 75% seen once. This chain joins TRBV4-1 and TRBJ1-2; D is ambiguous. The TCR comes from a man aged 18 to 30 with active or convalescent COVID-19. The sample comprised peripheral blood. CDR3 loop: CASSQSRGYRNYGYTF. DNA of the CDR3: TGCGCCAGCAGCCAAAGTCGAGGGTACCGAAACTATGGCTACACCTTC.